This T cell receptor (beta chain) was sequenced for a study of blood T cell repertoires in COVID-19 (TCRdb year 2020). Notes on the research overall: Samples covering the acute and convalescent phases of COVID-19 were provided by collaborators in the United States, Italy and Spain. The material from the prospective study consisted of cDNA or gDNA derived from T cells, B-cell-depleted T cells, or PBMCs. Deeply sampled blood TCRbeta repertoires from subjects exposed to, actively infected with, or recovered from COVID-19 were included in the dataset. The repertoires were released in a freely available public database meant as a resource for research on the immune response to SARS-CoV-2. The samples were drawn from the first 160 participants of the ongoing ImmuneRACE study and from under 1,500 subjects provided by 6 global collaborators. Nearly every sample came with metadata listing a de-identified subject ID, COVID-19 status, age in years and sex. HLA class I and class II types, where available, came from metadata supplied by the sample provider rather than from assay-based typing.

In this sample, this clone turned up once. What antigen it recognizes has not been identified. Base-call qualities are not available, and no considerably larger clone is one nucleotide away. TCRbeta CDR3 regions were amplified from genomic DNA by means of the immunoSEQ Assay, a bias-controlled multiplex PCR. In the paper's pipeline: The number of nucleated cells in each sample was estimated by amplification of reference gene primers within the assay. To quantify the absolute abundance of each unique TCRbeta CDR3 rearrangement, sequence reads were collapsed and filtered. For each sample, productive Simpson clonality was calculated as the square root of Simpson's diversity index over productive rearrangements. TCRdb re-hosts the immuneACCESS table, in-frame sequences only. Its copies lack some clones; in the studies checked, an unresolved V gene accounts for under half of them, and the cause for the rest is not known. D and trimming come from the DNA, and the V and J calls and clone size come from that table. The sample table records around 200,000 clones; 70% to 90% of these occur just once. The ten biggest clones cover 5.9% of the sample.

Points the paper makes about the study in general: Clinical and demographic metadata were provided uncurated, with the amount varying by source and participant.

The junction shows trimming of 0 bases on V and 0 bases on J, plus 12 bases between the germline ends. CDR1 is given as KGHSH and CDR2 as LQKENI, both from the germline V gene. CDR3 length: 16 amino acids, cysteine to phenylalanine. The DNA shown is the 48-base CDR3, in frame from base 1. Collaborating institutions collected whole blood in K2EDTA tubes following their own protocols. For TCRbeta analysis, collaborator samples were shipped as frozen whole blood, as isolated PBMCs, or as DNA extracted from either sample type. Input material: peripheral blood. The rearrangement joined TRBV18 to TRBJ2-7, and perhaps TRBD1 as D gene, on 5 matching bases. The receptor was derived from an elderly man with acute or convalescent COVID-19. The DNA is TGTGCCAGCTCACCACCTCAGGGTTGGGGCTCCTACGAGCAGTACTTC. Translated, this is CASSPPQGWGSYEQYF.